This is a list of T cell receptor beta chains from one sample in a study of cytomegalovirus exposure and HLA in healthy donors. Measured with immunoSEQ multiplex PCR; TCRdb has only the in-frame clones, and not every one. The sample carries more than 150,000 clones, roughly 79% recorded once. Source material: PBMCs. These receptors were collected from a man over 45 in good health and CMV-seropositive. CDR3s include the opening cysteine and the closing phenylalanine or tryptophan. The D gene is left open where the match is weak. Size is stated for part of the rows, as once, few or many counts, or as a class when the clone is expanded.

TRBV2	TRBD1	NA	TRBJ1-2	CASSETTGLADYGYTF	TGTGCCAGCAGTGAAACGACAGGGTTGGCTGACTATGGCTACACCTTC
TRBV9	NA	NA	TRBJ2-2	CASSVGVRGDTGELFF	TGTGCCAGCAGCGTAGGGGTGCGGGGTGATACCGGGGAGCTGTTTTTT
TRBV7-3	TRBD2	NA	TRBJ2-2	CASSIGLAGADTGELFF	TGTGCCAGCAGCATCGGACTAGCGGGGGCTGACACCGGGGAGCTGTTTTTT
TRBV9	NA	NA	TRBJ1-2	CASSVGSTVDYGYTF	TGTGCCAGCAGCGTAGGCTCCACAGTGGACTATGGCTACACCTTC
TRBV5-1	NA	few	TRBJ1-2	CASSLERGFGYTF	TGCGCCAGCAGCCTGGAACGGGGTTTTGGCTACACCTTC
TRBV5-5	NA	NA	TRBJ1-4	CASSASPLGGNEKLFF	TGTGCCAGCAGCGCCTCCCCTTTAGGGGGTAATGAAAAACTGTTTTTT
TRBV2	TRBD2	NA	TRBJ2-7	CASSEVGGVIQYF	TGTGCCAGCAGTGAGGTGGGGGGGGTGATACAGTACTTC
TRBV14	TRBD2	NA	TRBJ2-5	CASSQGGLAGQETQYF	TGTGCCAGCAGCCAAGGAGGACTAGCGGGCCAAGAGACCCAGTACTTC
TRBV28	NA	NA	TRBJ2-1	CASRSKGPSTHNEQFF	TGTGCCAGCAGATCAAAAGGGCCTAGCACCCACAATGAGCAGTTCTTC
TRBV4-1	TRBD2	NA	TRBJ2-1	CASSQEMRGGALYNEQFF	TGCGCCAGCAGCCAAGAAATGCGCGGGGGGGCTCTGTACAATGAGCAGTTCTTC
TRBV5-1	NA	NA	TRBJ2-1	CASSLAGTEQFF	TGCGCCAGCAGCTTGGCCGGGACAGAGCAGTTCTTC
TRBV11-2	NA	NA	TRBJ1-1	CASSLDSRGTEAFF	TGTGCCAGCAGCTTAGATTCGCGAGGCACTGAAGCTTTCTTT
TRBV18	NA	few	TRBJ1-1	CASSPPGVPTEAFF	TGTGCCAGCTCACCCCCCGGTGTTCCCACTGAAGCTTTCTTT
TRBV5-1	NA	few	TRBJ1-1	CASSPSERENTEAFF	TGCGCCAGCAGCCCATCAGAGAGGGAGAACACTGAAGCTTTCTTT
TRBV4-1	NA	NA	TRBJ1-2	CASSQDSGLRGYTF	TGCGCCAGCAGCCAAGATTCCGGGTTACGTGGCTACACCTTC
TRBV28	TRBD2	NA	TRBJ2-7	CASSPRGTAYEQYF	TGTGCCAGCAGTCCGCGGGGGACTGCGTACGAGCAGTACTTC
TRBV9	TRBD1	NA	TRBJ1-1	CASSRQGNTEAFF	TGTGCCAGCAGCCGACAGGGGAACACTGAAGCTTTCTTT
TRBV10-3	NA	NA	TRBJ1-6	CAISDSDASYNSPLHF	TGTGCCATCAGTGACAGCGACGCCTCCTATAATTCACCCCTCCACTTT
TRBV14	TRBD1	NA	TRBJ2-7	CASSQSSDRALTGEQYF	TGTGCCAGCAGCCAATCCTCGGACAGGGCTCTAACCGGCGAGCAGTACTTC
TRBV19	TRBD1	NA	TRBJ2-1	CASSNGQGYEQFF	TGTGCCAGTAGTAACGGACAGGGCTATGAGCAGTTCTTC
TRBV28	NA	NA	TRBJ1-6	CASSLLRGSPLHF	TGTGCCAGCAGTTTACTCCGGGGATCACCCCTCCACTTT
TRBV5-6	NA	NA	TRBJ1-5	CASSLGFRGGQPQHF	TGTGCCAGCAGCTTGGGGTTCAGGGGCGGTCAGCCCCAGCATTTT
TRBV6-6	TRBD1	NA	TRBJ1-5	CASRSDRVLQPQHF	TGTGCCAGCAGGTCCGACAGGGTCCTACAGCCCCAGCATTTT